The clone carrying this T cell receptor beta chain was detected many times. Its antigen remains unknown. These data are taken from a study of regulatory T cells in long-lasting Graves disease. Regarding the study as a whole: Persistent disease was associated with favored TRBV28 usage and with favored use of TRBJ1-2 and TRBJ2-5.

Looked up from germline, CDR1 is MNHEY and CDR2 is SMNVEV (reference sequence). J was trimmed by 1 base and V by 5 bases; bases with no gene match: 13. This CDR3 has 17 residues. Specified time point: persistent/refractory GD, antithyroid drugs over 5 years with positive TRAb. Extracted RNA from PBMCs served as the source of the TCR library. The TCR beta library used iRepertoire HTBI primers with Arm-PCR amplification of CDR3. TCRdb re-called the multiplex PCR reads through MiXCR, storing one row per CDR3 protein. The data hold 310,000 or so distinct CDR3 sequences, with around a fifth observed a single time.

The input for sequencing was peripheral blood mononuclear cells (PBMCs), taken when the disease was refractory, from a patient treated with antithyroid drugs. V is TRBV27 and J is TRBJ1-2; 7 bases fit TRBD1. The TCR originated in a female donor with Graves disease. For the CDR3, the DNA is TGTGCCAGCAGTCCCAGTCGGGCAGGGGGAGGTAACTATGGCTACACCTTC. Its translation is CASSPSRAGGGNYGYTF.